This T cell receptor beta chain was captured in a study of blood T cell repertoires in COVID-19. Background on the study: Acute and convalescent COVID-19 specimens originated in the United States, Italy and Spain.

Source study methods: From reference gene primer amplification, estimates of nucleated cell counts were derived. The protocol was immunoSEQ multiplex PCR, while the TCRdb copy is restricted to in-frame clones and leaves out a portion. That table is the source of V, J and clone size, and D and trimming were worked out from the DNA. Among about 210,000 clones listed, under 90% were seen once. The cohort comprised adults aged roughly 18 to 95 years residing in approximately 25 US areas. Assignments of participants to cohorts depended upon their own reported clinical history. Only one count was recorded for this clone. Germline V gene lookup returns CDR1 ENHRY and CDR2 SYGVKD. With 3 bases removed from V and 4 bases from J, the gap between germline ends came to 6 bases. The CDR3 consists of 12 residues.

The sequence was obtained from a woman aged 50 to 65 with acute COVID-19. Sample: PBMCs or T cells enriched from blood (not recorded which). V usage is TRBV10-3 and J usage is TRBJ1-2; no definite D call. In DNA, the CDR3 is TGTGCCATCAGTGACGGTACCTATGGCTACACCTTC. This gives the protein CAISDGTYGYTF.